This T cell receptor beta chain was identified in a study of CD8 T cells in ankylosing spondylitis. Study-wide results and caveats: In ankylosing spondylitis patients, matched synovial fluid reportedly showed significant enrichment of disease-linked clones. About 8 highly homologous variants made up a TCR beta motif, and this motif appeared characteristic of ankylosing spondylitis blood.

Researchers built TCR beta libraries using quantitative 5'-RACE with molecular barcodes. Via MiXCR, TCRdb re-called the 5' RACE reads, giving one row per CDR3 protein. Of about 450,000 distinct CDR3 sequences detected, 25% to 30% appear once; the ten largest clones hold about 0.9%. A remark on this clonotype: Antigen unknown.

V shed 5 bases and J shed 1 base, with 14 bases lying between them. In germline, CDR1 is DFQATT, CDR2 SNEGSKA (reference sequence). The CDR3 sequence is 14 residues long. This clonotype was obtained from a male donor with ankylosing spondylitis. Sequencing used blood, either unsorted or a sorted T cell fraction (not recorded which). This rearrangement joins TRBV20-1 to TRBJ1-1, with D possibly matching TRBD1 (6 bases). CDR3: CSAVPGHKNTEAFF. The CDR3 nucleotides read TGCAGTGCTGTTCCGGGACACAAGAACACTGAAGCTTTCTTT.